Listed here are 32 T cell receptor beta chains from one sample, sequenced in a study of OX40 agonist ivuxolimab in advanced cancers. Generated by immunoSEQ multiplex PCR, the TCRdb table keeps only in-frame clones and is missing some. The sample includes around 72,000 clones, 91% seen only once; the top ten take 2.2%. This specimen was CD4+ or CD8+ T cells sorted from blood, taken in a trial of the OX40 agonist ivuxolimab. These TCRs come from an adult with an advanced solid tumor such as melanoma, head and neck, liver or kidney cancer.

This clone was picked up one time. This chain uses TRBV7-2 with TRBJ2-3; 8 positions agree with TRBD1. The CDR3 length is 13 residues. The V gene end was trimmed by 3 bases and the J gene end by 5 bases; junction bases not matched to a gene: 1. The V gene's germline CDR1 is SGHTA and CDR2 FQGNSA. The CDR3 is CASSFDRGDTQYF. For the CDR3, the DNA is TGTGCCAGCAGCTTCGACAGGGGAGATACGCAGTATTTT.

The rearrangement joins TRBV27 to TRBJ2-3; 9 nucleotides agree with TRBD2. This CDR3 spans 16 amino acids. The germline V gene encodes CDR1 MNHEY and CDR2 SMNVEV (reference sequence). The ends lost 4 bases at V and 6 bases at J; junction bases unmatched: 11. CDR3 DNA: TGTGCCAGCAGTTCCCAGCGGGGGGTGGGGTGGGATACGCAGTATTTT. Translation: CASSSQRGVGWDTQYF.

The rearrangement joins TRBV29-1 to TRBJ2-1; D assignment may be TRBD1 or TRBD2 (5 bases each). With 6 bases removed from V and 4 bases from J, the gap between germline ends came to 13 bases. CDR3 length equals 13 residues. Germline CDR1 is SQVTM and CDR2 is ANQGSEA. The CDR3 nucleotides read TGCAGCGTGAGGGGCTTTGAGTACAATGAGCAGTTCTTC. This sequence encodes CSVRGFEYNEQFF.

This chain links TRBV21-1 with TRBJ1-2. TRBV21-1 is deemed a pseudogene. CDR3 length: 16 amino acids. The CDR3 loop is CASQSTGEGKRYGYTF. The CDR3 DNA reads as TGTGCCAGCCAATCGACGGGAGAGGGGAAGCGCTATGGCTACACCTTC.

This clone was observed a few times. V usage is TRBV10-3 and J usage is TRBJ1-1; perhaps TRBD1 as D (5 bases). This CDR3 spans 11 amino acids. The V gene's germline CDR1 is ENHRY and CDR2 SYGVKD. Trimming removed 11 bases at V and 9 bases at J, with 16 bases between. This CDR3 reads CASGGVDQAFF. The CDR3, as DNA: TGTGCCTCCGGAGGGGTCGATCAAGCTTTCTTT.

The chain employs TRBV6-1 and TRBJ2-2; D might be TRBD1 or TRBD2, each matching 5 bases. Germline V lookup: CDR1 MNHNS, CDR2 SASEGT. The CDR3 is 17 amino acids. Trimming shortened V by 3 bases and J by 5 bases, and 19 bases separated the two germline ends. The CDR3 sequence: CASSDRSGTRKTGELFF. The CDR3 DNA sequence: TGTGCCAGCAGTGATCGATCCGGGACCAGAAAGACCGGGGAGCTGTTTTTT.

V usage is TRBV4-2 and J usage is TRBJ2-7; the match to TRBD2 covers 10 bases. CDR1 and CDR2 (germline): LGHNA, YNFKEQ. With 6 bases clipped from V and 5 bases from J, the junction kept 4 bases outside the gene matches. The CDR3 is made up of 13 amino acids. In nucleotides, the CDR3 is TGTGCCAGCAGGGCTAGCGGGGGCAACGAGCAGTACTTC. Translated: CASRASGGNEQYF.

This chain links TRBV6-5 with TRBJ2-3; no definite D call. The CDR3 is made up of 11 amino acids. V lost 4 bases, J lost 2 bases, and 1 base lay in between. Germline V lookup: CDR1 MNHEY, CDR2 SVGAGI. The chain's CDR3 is CASSSTDTQYF. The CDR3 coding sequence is TGTGCCAGCAGTTCCACAGATACGCAGTATTTT.

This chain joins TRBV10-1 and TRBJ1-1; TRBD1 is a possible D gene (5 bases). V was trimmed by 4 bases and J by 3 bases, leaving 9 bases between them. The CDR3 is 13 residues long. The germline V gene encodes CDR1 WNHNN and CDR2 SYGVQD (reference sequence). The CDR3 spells CASSVQEDTEAFF. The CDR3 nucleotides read TGCGCCAGCAGTGTACAGGAAGACACTGAAGCTTTCTTT.

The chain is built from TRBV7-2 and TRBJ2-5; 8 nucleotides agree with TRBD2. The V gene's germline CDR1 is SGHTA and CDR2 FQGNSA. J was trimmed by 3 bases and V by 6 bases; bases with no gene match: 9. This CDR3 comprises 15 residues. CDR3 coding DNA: TGTGCCAGCAGTCGTGCTAGCGGGCCCGAAGAGACCCAGTACTTC. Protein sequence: CASSRASGPEETQYF.

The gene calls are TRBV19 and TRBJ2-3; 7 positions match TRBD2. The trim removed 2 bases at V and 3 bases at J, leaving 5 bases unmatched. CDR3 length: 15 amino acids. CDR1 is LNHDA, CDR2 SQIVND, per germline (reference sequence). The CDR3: CASSIMAGVTDTQYF. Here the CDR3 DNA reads TGTGCCAGTAGTATAATGGCGGGAGTAACAGATACGCAGTATTTT.

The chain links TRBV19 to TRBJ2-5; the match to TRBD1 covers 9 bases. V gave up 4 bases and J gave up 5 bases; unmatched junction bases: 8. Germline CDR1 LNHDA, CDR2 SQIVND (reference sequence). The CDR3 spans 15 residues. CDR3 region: CASSKQGAMGETQYF. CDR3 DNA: TGTGCCAGTAGTAAACAGGGGGCTATGGGGGAGACCCAGTACTTC. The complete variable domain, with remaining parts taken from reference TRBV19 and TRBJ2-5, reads DGGITQSPKYLFRKEGQNVTLSCEQNLNHDAMYWYRQDPGQGLRLIYYSQIVNDFQKGDIAEGYSVSREKKESFPLTVTSAQKNPTAFYLCASSKQGAMGETQYFGPGTRLLVL.

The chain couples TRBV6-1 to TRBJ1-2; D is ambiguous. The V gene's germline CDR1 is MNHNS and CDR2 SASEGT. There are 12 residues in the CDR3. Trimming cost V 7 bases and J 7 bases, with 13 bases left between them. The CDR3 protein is CASNSGVGGYTF. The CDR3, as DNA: TGTGCCAGCAACAGCGGGGTAGGTGGCTACACCTTC.

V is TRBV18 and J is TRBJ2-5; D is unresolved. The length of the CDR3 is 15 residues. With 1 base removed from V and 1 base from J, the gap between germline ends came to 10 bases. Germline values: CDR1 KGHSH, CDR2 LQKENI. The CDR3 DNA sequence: TGTGCCAGCTCACCACTTGACGGCCGCCAAGAGACCCAGTACTTC. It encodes CASSPLDGRQETQYF.

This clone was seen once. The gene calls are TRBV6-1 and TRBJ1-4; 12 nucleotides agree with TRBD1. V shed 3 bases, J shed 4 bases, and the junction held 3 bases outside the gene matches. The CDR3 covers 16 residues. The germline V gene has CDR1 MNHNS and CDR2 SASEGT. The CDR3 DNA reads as TGTGCCAGCAGTGAGGGACAGGGGGCCGGTAATGAAAAACTGTTTTTT. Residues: CASSEGQGAGNEKLFF.

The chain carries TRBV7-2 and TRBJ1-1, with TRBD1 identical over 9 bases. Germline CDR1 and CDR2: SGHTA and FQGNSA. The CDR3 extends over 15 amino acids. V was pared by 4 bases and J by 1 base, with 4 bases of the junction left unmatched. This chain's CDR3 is CASSSTGQGNTEAFF. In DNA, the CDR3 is TGTGCCAGCAGCTCGACGGGACAGGGGAACACTGAAGCTTTCTTT.

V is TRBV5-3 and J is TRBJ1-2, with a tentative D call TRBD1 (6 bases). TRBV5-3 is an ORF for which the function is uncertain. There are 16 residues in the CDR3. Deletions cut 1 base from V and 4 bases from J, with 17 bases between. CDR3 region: CARSLSDRSFVYGYTF. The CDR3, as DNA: TGTGCCAGAAGCTTGAGTGACAGGTCCTTCGTCTATGGCTACACCTTC.

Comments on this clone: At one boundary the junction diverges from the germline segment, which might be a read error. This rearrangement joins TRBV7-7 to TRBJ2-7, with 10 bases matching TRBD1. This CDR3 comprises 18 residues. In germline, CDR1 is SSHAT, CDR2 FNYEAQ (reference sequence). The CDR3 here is CASSLRQGAQKFPGEQYF. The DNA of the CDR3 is TGTGCTAGCAGCCTCCGACAGGGGGCGCAAAAGTTTCCAGGCGAGCAGTACTTC.

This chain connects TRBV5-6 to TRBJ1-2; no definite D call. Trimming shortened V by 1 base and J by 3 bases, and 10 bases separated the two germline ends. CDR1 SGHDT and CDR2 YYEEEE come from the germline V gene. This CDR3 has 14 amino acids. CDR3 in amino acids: CASSLFNQDYGYTF. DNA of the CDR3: TGTGCCAGCAGCTTGTTTAACCAGGACTATGGCTACACCTTC. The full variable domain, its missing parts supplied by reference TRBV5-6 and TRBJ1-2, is DAGVTQSPTHLIKTRGQQVTLRCSPKSGHDTVSWYQQALGQGPQFIFQYYEEEERQRGNFPDRFSGHQFPNYSSELNVNALLLGDSALYLCASSLFNQDYGYTFGSGTRLTVV.

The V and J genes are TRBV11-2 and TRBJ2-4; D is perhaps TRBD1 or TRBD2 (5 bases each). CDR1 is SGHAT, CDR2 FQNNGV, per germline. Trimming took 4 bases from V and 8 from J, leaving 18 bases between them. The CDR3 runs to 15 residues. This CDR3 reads CASSSPQAGGHIQYF. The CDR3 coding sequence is TGTGCCAGCAGCTCGCCACAGGCGGGTGGGCACATTCAGTACTTC. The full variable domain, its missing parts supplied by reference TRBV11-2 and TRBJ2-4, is EAGVAQSPRYKIIEKRQSVAFWCNPISGHATLYWYQQILGQGPKLLIQFQNNGVVDDSQLPKDRFSAERLKGVDSTLKIQPAKLEDSAVYLCASSSPQAGGHIQYFGAGTRLSVL.

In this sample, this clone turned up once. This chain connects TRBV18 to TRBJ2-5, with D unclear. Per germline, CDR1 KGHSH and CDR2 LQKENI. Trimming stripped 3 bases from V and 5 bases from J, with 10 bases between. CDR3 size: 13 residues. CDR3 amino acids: CASSPGLRETQYF. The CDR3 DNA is TGTGCCAGCTCACCCGGGCTACGGGAGACCCAGTACTTC.

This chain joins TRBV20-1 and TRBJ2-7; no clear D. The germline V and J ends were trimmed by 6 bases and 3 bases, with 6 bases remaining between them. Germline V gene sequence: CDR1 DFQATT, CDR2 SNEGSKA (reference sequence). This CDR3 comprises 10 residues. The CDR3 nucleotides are TGCAGTGCCAAGAACTACGAGCAGTACTTC. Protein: CSAKNYEQYF.

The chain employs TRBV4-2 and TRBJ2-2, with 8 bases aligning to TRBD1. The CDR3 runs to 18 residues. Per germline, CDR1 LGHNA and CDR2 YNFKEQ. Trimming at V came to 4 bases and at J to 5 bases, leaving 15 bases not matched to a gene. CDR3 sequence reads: CASSPRTHGQGGTGELFF. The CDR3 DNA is TGTGCCAGCAGCCCGCGAACCCACGGACAGGGCGGAACCGGGGAGCTGTTTTTT.

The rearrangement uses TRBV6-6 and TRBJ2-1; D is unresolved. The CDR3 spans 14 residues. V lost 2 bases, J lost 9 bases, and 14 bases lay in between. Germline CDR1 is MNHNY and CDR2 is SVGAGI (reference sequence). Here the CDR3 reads CASSYRLGFGEQFF. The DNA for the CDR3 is TGTGCCAGCAGTTACAGGCTAGGTTTTGGTGAGCAGTTCTTC.

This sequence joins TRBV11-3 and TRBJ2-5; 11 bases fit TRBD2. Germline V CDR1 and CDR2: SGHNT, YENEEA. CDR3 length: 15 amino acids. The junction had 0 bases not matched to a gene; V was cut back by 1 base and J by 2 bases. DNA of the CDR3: TGTGCCAGCAGCTTAGGGACTAGCGGGCAAGAGACCCAGTACTTC. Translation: CASSLGTSGQETQYF.

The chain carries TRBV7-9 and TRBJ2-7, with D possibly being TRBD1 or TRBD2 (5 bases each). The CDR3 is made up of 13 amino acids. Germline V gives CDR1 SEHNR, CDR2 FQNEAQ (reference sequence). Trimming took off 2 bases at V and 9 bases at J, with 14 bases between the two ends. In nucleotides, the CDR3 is TGTGCCAGCAGCTTACCTATCGGGGCGCCGCAGTACTTC. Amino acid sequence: CASSLPIGAPQYF.

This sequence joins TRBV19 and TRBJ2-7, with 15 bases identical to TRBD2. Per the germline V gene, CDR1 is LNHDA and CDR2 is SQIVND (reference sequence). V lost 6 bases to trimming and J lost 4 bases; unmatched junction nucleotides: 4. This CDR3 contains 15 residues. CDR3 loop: CASRGLAGGQYEQYF. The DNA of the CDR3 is TGTGCCAGTAGAGGACTAGCGGGAGGGCAGTACGAGCAGTACTTC.

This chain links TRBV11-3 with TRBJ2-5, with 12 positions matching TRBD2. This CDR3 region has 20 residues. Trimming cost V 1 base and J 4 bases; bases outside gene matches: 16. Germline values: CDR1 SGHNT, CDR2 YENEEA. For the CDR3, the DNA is TGTGCCAGCAGCTTAGGACTAACTAGCGGGGGGTCCTGGCGAGGAGAGACCCAGTACTTC. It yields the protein CASSLGLTSGGSWRGETQYF.

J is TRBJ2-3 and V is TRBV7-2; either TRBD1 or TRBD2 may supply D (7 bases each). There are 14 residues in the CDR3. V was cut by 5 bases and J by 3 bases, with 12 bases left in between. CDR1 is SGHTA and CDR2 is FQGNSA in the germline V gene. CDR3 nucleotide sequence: TGTGCCAGCAGCCAGGGGGAGGGAACAGATACGCAGTATTTT. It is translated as CASSQGEGTDTQYF.

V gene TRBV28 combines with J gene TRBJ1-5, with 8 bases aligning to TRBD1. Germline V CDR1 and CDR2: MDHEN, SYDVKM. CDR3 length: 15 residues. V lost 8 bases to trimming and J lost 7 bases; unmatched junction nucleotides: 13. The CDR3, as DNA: TGTGCCAGCCATCCTGACAGGGGTAATAAACAGCCCCAGCATTTT. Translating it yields CASHPDRGNKQPQHF. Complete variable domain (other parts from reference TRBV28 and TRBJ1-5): DVKVTQSSRYLVKRTGEKVFLECVQDMDHENMFWYRQDPGLGLRLIYFSYDVKMKEKGDIPEGYSVSREKKERFSLILESASTNQTSMYLCASHPDRGNKQPQHFGDGTRLSIL.

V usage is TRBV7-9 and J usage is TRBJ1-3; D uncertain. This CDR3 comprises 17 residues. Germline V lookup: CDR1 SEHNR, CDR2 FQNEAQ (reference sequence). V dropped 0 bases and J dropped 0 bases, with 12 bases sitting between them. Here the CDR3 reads CASSLASGSDSGNTIYF. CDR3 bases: TGTGCCAGCAGCTTAGCTTCCGGGAGTGACTCTGGAAACACCATATATTTT.

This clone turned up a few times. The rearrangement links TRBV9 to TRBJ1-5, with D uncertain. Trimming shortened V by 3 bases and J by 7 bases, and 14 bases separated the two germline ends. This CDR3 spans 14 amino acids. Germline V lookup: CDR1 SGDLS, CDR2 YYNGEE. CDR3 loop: CASSAAQVWQPQHF. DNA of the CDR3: TGTGCCAGCAGCGCAGCCCAGGTTTGGCAGCCCCAGCATTTT.